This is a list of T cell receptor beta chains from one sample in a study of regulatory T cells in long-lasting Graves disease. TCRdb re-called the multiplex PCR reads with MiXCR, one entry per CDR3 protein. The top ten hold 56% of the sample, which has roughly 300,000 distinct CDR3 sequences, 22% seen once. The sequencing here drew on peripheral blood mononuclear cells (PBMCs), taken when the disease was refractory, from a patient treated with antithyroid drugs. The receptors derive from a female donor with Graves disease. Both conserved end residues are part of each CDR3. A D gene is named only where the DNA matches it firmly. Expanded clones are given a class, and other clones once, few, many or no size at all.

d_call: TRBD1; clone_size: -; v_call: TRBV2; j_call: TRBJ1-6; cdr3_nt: TGTGCCAGCACGAGACAGGGAGGTAATTCACCCCTCCACTTT; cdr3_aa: CASTRQGGNSPLHF
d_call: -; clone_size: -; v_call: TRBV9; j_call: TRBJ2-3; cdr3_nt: TGTGCCAGCAGCTTGGGTTCGGGGCGGGATACGCAGTATTTT; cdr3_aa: CASSLGSGRDTQYF
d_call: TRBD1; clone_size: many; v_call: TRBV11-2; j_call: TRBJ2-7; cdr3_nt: TGTGCCAGCAGCGTAACCCCCGGGACAGAATACGAGCAGTACTTC; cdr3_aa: CASSVTPGTEYEQYF
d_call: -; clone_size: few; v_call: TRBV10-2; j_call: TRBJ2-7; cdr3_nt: TGCGCCACAGGACAGTCCCTAAGCTCCTACGAGCAGTACTTC; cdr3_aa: CATGQSLSSYEQYF
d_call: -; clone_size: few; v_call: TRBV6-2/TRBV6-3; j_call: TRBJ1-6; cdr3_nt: TGTGCCAGCAGTTACTCTGAGGTTGGGGAATCACCCCTCCACTTT; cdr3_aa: CASSYSEVGESPLHF
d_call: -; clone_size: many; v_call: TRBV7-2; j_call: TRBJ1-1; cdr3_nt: TGTGCCAGCAGCTTAGCAGGGGACACTGAAGCTTTCTTT; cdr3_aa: CASSLAGDTEAFF
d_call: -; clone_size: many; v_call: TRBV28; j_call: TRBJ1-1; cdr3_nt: TGTGCCAGCAGTTTATCTAGCGGCTTTGAAGCTTTCTTT; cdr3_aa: CASSLSSGFEAFF
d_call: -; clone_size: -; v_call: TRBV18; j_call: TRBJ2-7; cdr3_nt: TGTGCCAGCTCACCACGTGTAACTCTGGGCTCCTACGAGCAGTACTTC; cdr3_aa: CASSPRVTLGSYEQYF
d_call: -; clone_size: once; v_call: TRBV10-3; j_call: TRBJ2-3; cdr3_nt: TGTGCCAGCAGTTACAGGCAGGACTTCACAGATACGCAGTATTTT; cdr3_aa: CASSYRQDFTDTQYF
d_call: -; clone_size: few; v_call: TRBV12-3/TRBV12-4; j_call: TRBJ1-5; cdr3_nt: TGTGCCAGCAGTTTGGGCAGCGGTCCCAATCAGCCCCAGCATTTT; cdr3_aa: CASSLGSGPNQPQHF
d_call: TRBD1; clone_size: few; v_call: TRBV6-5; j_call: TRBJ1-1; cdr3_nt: TGTGCCAGCAGTTACAGGGGGCACACTGAAGCTTTCTTT; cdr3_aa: CASSYRGHTEAFF
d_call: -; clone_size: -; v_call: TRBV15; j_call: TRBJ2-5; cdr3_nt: TGTGCCACCAGCAGAGCCCAGACAGAGACCCAGTACTTC; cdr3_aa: CATSRAQTETQYF
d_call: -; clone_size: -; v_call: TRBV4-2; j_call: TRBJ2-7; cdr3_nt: TGTGCCAGCAGCCAAGGGGACTCCCGATCCTACGAGCAGTACTTC; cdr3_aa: CASSQGDSRSYEQYF
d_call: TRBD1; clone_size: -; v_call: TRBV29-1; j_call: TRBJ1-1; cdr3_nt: TGCAGCGTTGAAGCACAGGGGGACACTGAAGCTTTCTTT; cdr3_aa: CSVEAQGDTEAFF
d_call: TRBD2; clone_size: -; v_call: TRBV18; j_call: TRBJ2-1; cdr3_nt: TGTGCCAGCTCACTACTAGCGGGAGGGCCTAATGAGCAGTTCTTC; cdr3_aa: CASSLLAGGPNEQFF
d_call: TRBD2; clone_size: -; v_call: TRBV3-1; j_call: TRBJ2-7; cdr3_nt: TGTGCCAGCAGCCAAGATTGGACTAGCGGGAGGGTTTCCTACGAGCAGTACTTC; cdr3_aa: CASSQDWTSGRVSYEQYF
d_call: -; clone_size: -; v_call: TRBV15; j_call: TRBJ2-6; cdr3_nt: TGTGCCACCAGCAGAGATGATTCCGGGGCCAACGTCCTGACTTTC; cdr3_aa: CATSRDDSGANVLTF
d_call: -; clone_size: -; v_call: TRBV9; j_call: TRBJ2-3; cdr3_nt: TGTGCCAGCAGCGTAGGGGGGTCGGATACGCAGTATTTT; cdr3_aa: CASSVGGSDTQYF
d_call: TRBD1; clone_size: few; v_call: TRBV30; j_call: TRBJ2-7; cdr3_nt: TGTGCCTGGAACTCTGGACAGGGAATATACGAGCAGTACTTC; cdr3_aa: CAWNSGQGIYEQYF
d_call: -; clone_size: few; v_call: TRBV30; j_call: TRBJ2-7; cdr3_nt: TGTGCCTGGAGTGTACCCCAGTCCTACGAGCAGTACTTC; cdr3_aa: CAWSVPQSYEQYF
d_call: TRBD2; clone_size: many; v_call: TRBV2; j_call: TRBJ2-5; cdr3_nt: TGTGCCAGCAGACTAGCGGGTGAGACCCAGTACTTC; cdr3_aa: CASRLAGETQYF
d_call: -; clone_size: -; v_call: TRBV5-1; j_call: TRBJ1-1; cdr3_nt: TGCGCCAGCAGCTTGCTTGACAGCTCGAACACTGAAGCTTTCTTT; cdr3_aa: CASSLLDSSNTEAFF
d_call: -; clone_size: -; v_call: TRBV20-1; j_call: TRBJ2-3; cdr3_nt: TGCAGTGCTAGTCCCCGGTGGGCAGCAGATACGCAGTATTTT; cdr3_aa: CSASPRWAADTQYF
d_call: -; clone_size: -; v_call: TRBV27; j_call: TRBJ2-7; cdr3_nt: TGTGCCAGCAGTCCCACAGGGATTTCCTACGAGCAGTACTTC; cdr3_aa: CASSPTGISYEQYF
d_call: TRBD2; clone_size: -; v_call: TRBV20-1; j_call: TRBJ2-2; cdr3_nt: TGCAGTGCCACCGGCGGACTAGCGGGAGGCACCGGGGAGCTGTTTTTT; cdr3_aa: CSATGGLAGGTGELFF
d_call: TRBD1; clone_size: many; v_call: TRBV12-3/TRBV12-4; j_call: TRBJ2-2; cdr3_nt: TGTGCCAGCAGTTTCCAGGGGGAAACCGGGGAGCTGTTTTTT; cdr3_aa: CASSFQGETGELFF